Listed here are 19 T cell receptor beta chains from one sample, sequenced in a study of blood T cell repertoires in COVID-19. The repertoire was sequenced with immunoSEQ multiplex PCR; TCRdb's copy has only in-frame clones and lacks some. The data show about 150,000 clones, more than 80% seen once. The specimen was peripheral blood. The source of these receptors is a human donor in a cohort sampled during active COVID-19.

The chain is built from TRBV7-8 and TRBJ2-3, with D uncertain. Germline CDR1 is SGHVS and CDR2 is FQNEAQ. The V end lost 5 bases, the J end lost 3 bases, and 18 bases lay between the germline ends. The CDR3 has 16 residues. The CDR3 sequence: CASSRPVATMTDTQYF. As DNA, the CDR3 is TGTGCCAGCAGCCGCCCAGTAGCCACAATGACAGATACGCAGTATTTT.

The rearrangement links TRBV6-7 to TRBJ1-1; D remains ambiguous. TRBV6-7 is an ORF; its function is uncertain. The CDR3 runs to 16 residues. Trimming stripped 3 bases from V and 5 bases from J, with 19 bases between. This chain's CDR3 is CASSYVLGSCDTEAFF. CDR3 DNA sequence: TGTGCCAGCAGTTATGTACTAGGGTCCTGTGATACTGAAGCTTTCTTT.

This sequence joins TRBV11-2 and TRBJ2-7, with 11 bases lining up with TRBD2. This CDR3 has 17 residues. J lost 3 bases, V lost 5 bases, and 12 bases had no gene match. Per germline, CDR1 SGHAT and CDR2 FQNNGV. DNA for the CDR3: TGTGCCAGCAGCGTAGGACCCGGGACTAGCGGATTCTACGAGCAGTACGTC. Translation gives CASSVGPGTSGFYEQYV.

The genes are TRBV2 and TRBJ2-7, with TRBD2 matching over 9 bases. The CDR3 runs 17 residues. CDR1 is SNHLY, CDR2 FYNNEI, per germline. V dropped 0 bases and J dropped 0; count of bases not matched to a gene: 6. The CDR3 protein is CASSEARGGYSSYEQYF. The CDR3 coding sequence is TGTGCCAGCAGTGAAGCGCGGGGGGGATACAGCTCCTACGAGCAGTACTTC. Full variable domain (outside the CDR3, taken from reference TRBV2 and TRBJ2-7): EPEVTQTPSHQVTQMGQEVILRCVPISNHLYFYWYRQILGQKVEFLVSFYNNEISEKSEIFDDQFSVERPDGSNFTLKIRSTKLEDSAMYFCASSEARGGYSSYEQYFGPGTRLTVT.

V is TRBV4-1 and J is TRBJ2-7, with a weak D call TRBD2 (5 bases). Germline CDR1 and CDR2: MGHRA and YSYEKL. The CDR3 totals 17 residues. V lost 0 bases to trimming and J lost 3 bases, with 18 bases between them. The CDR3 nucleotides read TGCGCCAGCAGCCAAGATTTCAGGACGGGGTCTGTCTACGAGCAGTACGTC. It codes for CASSQDFRTGSVYEQYV.

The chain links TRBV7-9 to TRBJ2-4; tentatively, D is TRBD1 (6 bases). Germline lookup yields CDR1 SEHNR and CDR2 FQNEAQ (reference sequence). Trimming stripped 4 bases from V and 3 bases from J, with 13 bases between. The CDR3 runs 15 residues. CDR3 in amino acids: CASSSLRTVKNIQYF. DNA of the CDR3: TGTGCCAGCAGCTCTCTACGGACAGTCAAAAACATTCAGTACTTC.

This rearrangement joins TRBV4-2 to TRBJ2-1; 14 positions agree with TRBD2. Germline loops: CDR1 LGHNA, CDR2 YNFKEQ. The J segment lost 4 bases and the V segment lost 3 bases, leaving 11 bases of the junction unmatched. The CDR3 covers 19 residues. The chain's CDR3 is CASSHTAGTSGGGYNEQFF. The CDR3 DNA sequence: TGTGCCAGCAGCCATACGGCCGGGACTAGCGGGGGTGGATACAATGAGCAGTTCTTC.

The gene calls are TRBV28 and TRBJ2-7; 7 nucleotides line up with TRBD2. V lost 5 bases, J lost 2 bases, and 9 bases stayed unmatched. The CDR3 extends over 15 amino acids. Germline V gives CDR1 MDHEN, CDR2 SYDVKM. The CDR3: CASSLTSGLTYEQYF. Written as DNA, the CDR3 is TGTGCCAGCAGTCTAACCTCGGGACTAACCTACGAGCAGTACTTC.

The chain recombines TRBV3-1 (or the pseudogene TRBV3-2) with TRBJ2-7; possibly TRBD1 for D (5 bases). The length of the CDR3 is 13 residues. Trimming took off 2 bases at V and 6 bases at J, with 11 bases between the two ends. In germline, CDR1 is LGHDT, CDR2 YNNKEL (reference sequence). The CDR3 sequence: CASSQIRVGEQYF. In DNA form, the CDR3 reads TGTGCCAGCAGCCAAATCAGGGTAGGCGAGCAGTACTTC.

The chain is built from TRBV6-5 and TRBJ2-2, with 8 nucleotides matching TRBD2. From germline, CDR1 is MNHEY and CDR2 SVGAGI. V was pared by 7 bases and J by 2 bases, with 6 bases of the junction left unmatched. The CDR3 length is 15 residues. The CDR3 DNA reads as TGTGCCAGCAAAGGACTAGCCCAAAACACCGGGGAGCTGTTTTTT. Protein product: CASKGLAQNTGELFF.

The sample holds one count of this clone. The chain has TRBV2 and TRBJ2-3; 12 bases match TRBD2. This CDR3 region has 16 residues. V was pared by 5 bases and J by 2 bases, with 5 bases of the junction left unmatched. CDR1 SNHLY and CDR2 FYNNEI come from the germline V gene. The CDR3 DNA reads TGTGCCAGCAGTTCGACTAGCGGGGGCCACACAGATACGCAGTATTTT. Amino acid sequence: CASSSTSGGHTDTQYF.

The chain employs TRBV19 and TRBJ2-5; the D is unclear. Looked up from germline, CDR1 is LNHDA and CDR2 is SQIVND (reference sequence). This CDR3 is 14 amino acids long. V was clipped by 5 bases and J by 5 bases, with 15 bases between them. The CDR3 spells CASSPTSSGETQYF. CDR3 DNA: TGTGCCAGTAGTCCAACTTCTAGTGGGGAGACCCAGTACTTC. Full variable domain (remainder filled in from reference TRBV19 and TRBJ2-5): DGGITQSPKYLFRKEGQNVTLSCEQNLNHDAMYWYRQDPGQGLRLIYYSQIVNDFQKGDIAEGYSVSREKKESFPLTVTSAQKNPTAFYLCASSPTSSGETQYFGPGTRLLVL.

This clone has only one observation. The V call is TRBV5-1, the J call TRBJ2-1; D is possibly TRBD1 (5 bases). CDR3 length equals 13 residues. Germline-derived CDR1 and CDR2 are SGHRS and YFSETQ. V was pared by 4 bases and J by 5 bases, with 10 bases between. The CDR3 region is CASSARQNNEQFF. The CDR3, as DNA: TGCGCCAGCAGCGCTCGACAGAACAATGAGCAGTTCTTC.

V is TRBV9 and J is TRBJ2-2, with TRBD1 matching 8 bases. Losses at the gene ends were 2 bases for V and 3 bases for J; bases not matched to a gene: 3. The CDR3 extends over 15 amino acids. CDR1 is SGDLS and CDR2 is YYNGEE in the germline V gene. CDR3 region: CASSVRTGHTGELFF. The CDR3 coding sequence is TGTGCCAGCAGCGTCAGGACAGGGCACACCGGGGAGCTGTTTTTT.

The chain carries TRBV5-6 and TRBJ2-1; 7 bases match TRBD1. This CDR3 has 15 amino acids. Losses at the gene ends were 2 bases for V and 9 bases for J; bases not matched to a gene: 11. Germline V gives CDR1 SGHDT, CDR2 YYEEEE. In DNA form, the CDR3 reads TGTGCCAGCAGCTTTTCGGGACAGAAAATCGGTGAGCAGTTCTTC. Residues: CASSFSGQKIGEQFF.

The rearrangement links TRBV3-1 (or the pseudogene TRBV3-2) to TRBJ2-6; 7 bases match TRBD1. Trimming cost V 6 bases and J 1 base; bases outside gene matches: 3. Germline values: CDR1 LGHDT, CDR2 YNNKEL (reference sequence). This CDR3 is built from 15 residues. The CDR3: CASSRQGSGANVLTF. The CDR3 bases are TGTGCCAGCAGTCGACAGGGATCTGGGGCCAACGTCCTGACTTTC.

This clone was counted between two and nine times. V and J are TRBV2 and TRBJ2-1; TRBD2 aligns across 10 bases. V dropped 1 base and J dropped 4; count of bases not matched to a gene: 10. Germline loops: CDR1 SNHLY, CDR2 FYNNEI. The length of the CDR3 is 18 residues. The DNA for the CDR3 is TGTGCCAGCAGTGAAGAACTCGTCGGACTAGCGGATTACAATGAGCAGTTCTTC. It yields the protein CASSEELVGLADYNEQFF.

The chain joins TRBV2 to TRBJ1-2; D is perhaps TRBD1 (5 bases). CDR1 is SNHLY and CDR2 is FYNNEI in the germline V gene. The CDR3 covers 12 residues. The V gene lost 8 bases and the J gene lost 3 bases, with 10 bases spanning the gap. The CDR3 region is CASAEGHYGYTF. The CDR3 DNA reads TGTGCCAGCGCGGAGGGGCACTATGGCTACACCTTC.

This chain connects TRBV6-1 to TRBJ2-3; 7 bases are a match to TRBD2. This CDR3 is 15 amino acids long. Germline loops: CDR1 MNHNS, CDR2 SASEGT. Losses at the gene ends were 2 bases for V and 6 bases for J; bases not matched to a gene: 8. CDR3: CASSEITGGGDTQYF. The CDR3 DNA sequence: TGTGCCAGCAGTGAAATTACGGGAGGTGGGGATACGCAGTATTTT.